The 27 T cell receptor beta chains below all came from one sample that was sequenced in a study of T cell responses to AZD1222 COVID-19 vaccine. Method: immunoSEQ multiplex PCR; TCRdb's copy keeps in-frame clones and lacks some. The sample holds about 110,000 clones, about 95% seen once. Sequences were derived from peripheral blood, sampled 28 days after the second AZD1222 dose. These receptor sequences come from an adult who received the AZD1222 COVID-19 vaccine.

The rearrangement links TRBV11-2 to TRBJ1-2, with no clear D. Germline V CDR1 and CDR2: SGHAT, FQNNGV. There are 14 residues in the CDR3. V was trimmed by 1 base and J by 0 bases, leaving 6 bases between them. The CDR3 here is CASSLGLANYGYTF. CDR3 nucleotide sequence: TGTGCCAGCAGCTTAGGGCTGGCTAACTATGGCTACACCTTC.

The chain is built from TRBV4-2 and TRBJ1-1; TRBD1 is a possible D gene (5 bases). The germline gives CDR1 LGHNA, CDR2 YNFKEQ. The V end lost 3 bases, the J end lost 1 base, and 15 bases lay between the germline ends. The CDR3 has 16 amino acids. CDR3 residues: CASSHLPDRPNTEAFF. The CDR3 coding sequence is TGTGCCAGCAGCCACCTCCCCGACAGACCGAACACTGAAGCTTTCTTT.

The chain employs TRBV15 and TRBJ2-7; D gene ambiguous. The CDR3 loop spans 13 amino acids. Germline CDR1 LNHNV, CDR2 YYDKDF (reference sequence). V was shortened by 5 bases and J by 7 bases, with 15 bases between the two germline ends. CDR3 sequence reads: CATSPQFDTEQYF. The CDR3 nucleotides are TGTGCCACCAGCCCGCAGTTCGACACAGAGCAGTACTTC. Filled out from reference TRBV15 and TRBJ2-7, the complete variable domain reads DAMVIQNPRYQVTQFGKPVTLSCSQTLNHNVMYWYQQKSSQAPKLLFHYYDKDFNNEADTPDNFQSRRPNTSFCFLDIRSPGLGDTAMYLCATSPQFDTEQYFGPGTRLTVT.

This clone appeared a few times. The chain joins TRBV7-6 to TRBJ2-2, with TRBD1 identical over 9 bases. V lost 6 bases to trimming and J lost 4 bases; unmatched junction nucleotides: 6. The CDR3 totals 15 residues. The germline V gene encodes CDR1 SGHVS and CDR2 FNYEAQ. The CDR3 bases are TGTGCCAGCAGTTTTGGACAGGGGACCACCGGGGAGCTGTTTTTT. It translates to CASSFGQGTTGELFF. Variable domain in full (rest from reference TRBV7-6 and TRBJ2-2): GAGVSQSPRYKVTKRGQDVALRCDPISGHVSLYWYRQALGQGPEFLTYFNYEAQQDKSGLPNDRFSAERPEGSISTLTIQRTEQRDSAMYRCASSFGQGTTGELFFGEGSRLTVL.

The J gene is TRBJ2-2, the V gene TRBV24-1; D gene ambiguous. This CDR3 is 13 amino acids long. Germline V gene data show CDR1 as KGHDR and CDR2 as SFDVKD. Trimming shortened V by 10 bases and J by 4 bases, and 12 bases separated the two germline ends. CDR3 sequence (DNA): TGTGCCACTCCCTCGGAAGGCACCGGGGAGCTGTTTTTT. This translates into CATPSEGTGELFF.

The rearrangement uses TRBV5-6 and TRBJ2-5; a weak D match, TRBD2 (5 bases). This CDR3 is built from 15 residues. Germline-derived CDR1 and CDR2 are SGHDT and YYEEEE. The germline V and J ends were trimmed by 1 base and 1 base, with 11 bases remaining between them. This CDR3 is CASSLRRLPQETQYF. For the CDR3, the DNA is TGTGCCAGCAGCTTGAGGAGGTTGCCCCAAGAGACCCAGTACTTC.

The chain links TRBV7-2 to TRBJ2-1; 10 bases agree with TRBD2. The CDR3 is 16 residues long. CDR1 is SGHTA and CDR2 is FQGNSA in the germline V gene. The trim removed 4 bases at V and 6 bases at J, leaving 9 bases unmatched. CDR3 residues: CASSSLGVAGGNEQFF. CDR3 DNA: TGTGCCAGCAGCTCCCTAGGGGTAGCGGGAGGCAATGAGCAGTTCTTC.

CDR3 coding DNA: TGTGCCAGCACCCTATCTAGGGGGGTAAACTATGGCTACACCTTC. It is translated as CASTLSRGVNYGYTF. The chain employs TRBV13 and TRBJ1-2, with a weak D call TRBD1 (6 bases). Trimming left V 7 bases short and J 2 bases short, with 17 bases between. The CDR3 has 15 amino acids. Germline CDR1 is PRHDT and CDR2 is FYEKMQ (reference sequence).

The chain uses TRBV10-1 and TRBJ2-7; 9 bases are shared with TRBD2. There are 15 residues in the CDR3. Germline lookup yields CDR1 WNHNN and CDR2 SYGVQD (reference sequence). V was pared by 3 bases and J by 2 bases, with 5 bases of the junction left unmatched. The CDR3 reads CASSDGSGGTYEQYF. The CDR3 DNA sequence: TGCGCCAGCAGTGATGGTAGCGGGGGAACCTACGAGCAGTACTTC.

The rearrangement uses TRBV19 and TRBJ1-5; D unclear. Trimming left V 8 bases short and J 6 bases short, with 14 bases between. The CDR3 is made up of 13 amino acids. The germline V gene has CDR1 LNHDA and CDR2 SQIVND (reference sequence). CDR3 sequence reads: CASHADFVQPQHF. The CDR3 DNA sequence: TGTGCCAGTCATGCGGATTTTGTTCAGCCCCAGCATTTT.

V and J are TRBV12-3 or TRBV12-4 and TRBJ2-7; D is ambiguous. CDR3 length: 11 amino acids. The V end was cut by 3 bases, the J end by 4 bases, with 4 bases between. This CDR3 is CASSLEYEQYF. CDR3 nucleotide sequence: TGTGCCAGCAGTTTGGAGTACGAGCAGTACTTC.

The chain combines TRBV11-1 with TRBJ2-7; D gene uncertain. CDR1 is SGHAT, CDR2 FQDESV, per germline (reference sequence). This CDR3 has 15 residues. The V and J ends lost 4 bases and 1 base respectively, with 14 bases between them. The CDR3 spells CASSSLQVNSYEQYF. CDR3 DNA sequence: TGTGCCAGCAGCTCTCTGCAGGTAAATTCCTACGAGCAGTACTTC. Together with reference TRBV11-1 and TRBJ2-7, the CDR3 gives the full variable domain: EAEVAQSPRYKITEKSQAVAFWCDPISGHATLYWYRQILGQGPELLVQFQDESVVDDSQLPKDRFSAERLKGVDSTLKIQPAELGDSAMYLCASSSLQVNSYEQYFGPGTRLTVT.

The gene calls are TRBV7-9 and TRBJ2-7; TRBD2 matches 11 bases. The CDR3 runs 17 residues. V lost 3 bases and J lost 0; bases outside the gene matches: 7. Germline CDR1 reads SEHNR; CDR2 reads FQNEAQ (reference sequence). CDR3 loop: CASSFSSGLAASYEQYF. The CDR3, as DNA: TGTGCCAGCAGCTTCTCCTCGGGACTAGCGGCCTCCTACGAGCAGTACTTC.

This chain joins TRBV7-9 and TRBJ1-5, with no clear D. CDR1 is SEHNR and CDR2 is FQNEAQ in the germline V gene (reference sequence). V was cut by 6 bases and J by 1 base, with 16 bases left in between. This CDR3 is 16 amino acids long. The CDR3, as DNA: TGTGCCAGCAGTACCTCTCGCGGAACCAGCAATCAGCCCCAGCATTTT. It translates to CASSTSRGTSNQPQHF.

The rearrangement uses TRBV5-1 and TRBJ2-1; 8 bases agree with TRBD2. Trimming at V came to 4 bases and at J to 4 bases, leaving 4 bases not matched to a gene. The CDR3 extends over 14 amino acids. Looked up from germline, CDR1 is SGHRS and CDR2 is YFSETQ. The CDR3 here is CASSLSGGYNEQFF. DNA of the CDR3: TGCGCCAGCAGCCTAAGCGGGGGTTACAATGAGCAGTTCTTC.

The rearrangement joins TRBV6-6 to TRBJ1-1; D gene uncertain. Germline CDR1 reads MNHNY; CDR2 reads SVGAGI (reference sequence). V lost 2 bases to trimming and J lost 5 bases, with 6 bases between them. The length of the CDR3 is 12 residues. The CDR3 nucleotides read TGTGCCAGCAGTTACACAGCAACTGAAGCTTTCTTT. This gives the protein CASSYTATEAFF.

The chain carries TRBV3-1 (or the pseudogene TRBV3-2) and TRBJ2-2, with D hard to call. Germline CDR1 is LGHDT and CDR2 is YNNKEL (reference sequence). This CDR3 is built from 13 residues. The V end was cut by 1 base, the J end by 5 bases, with 5 bases between. CDR3 region: CASSQVFTGELFF. The CDR3 coding sequence is TGTGCCAGCAGCCAAGTGTTTACCGGGGAGCTGTTTTTT.

This sequence joins TRBV4-1 and TRBJ1-5; unclear D gene. The CDR3 covers 15 residues. Germline V gene lookup returns CDR1 MGHRA and CDR2 YSYEKL. Trimming took 0 bases from V and 3 from J, leaving 9 bases between them. CDR3 DNA sequence: TGCGCCAGCAGCCAAGATGGCCAGCCCAATCAGCCCCAGCATTTT. Its protein is CASSQDGQPNQPQHF.

V and J are TRBV7-2 and TRBJ1-6; 7 bases fit TRBD1. The germline V gene has CDR1 SGHTA and CDR2 FQGNSA. The CDR3 is 16 amino acids. V lost 5 bases, J lost 9 bases, and 13 bases stayed unmatched. The CDR3 coding sequence is TGTGCCAGCAGCCTCCCCCAGGGGGGTACGGGTTCACCCCTCCACTTT. It is translated as CASSLPQGGTGSPLHF. The entire variable domain, with the rest obtained from reference TRBV7-2 and TRBJ1-6, is as follows: GAGVSQSPSNKVTEKGKDVELRCDPISGHTALYWYRQSLGQGLEFLIYFQGNSAPDKSGLPSDRFSAERTGGSVSTLTIQRTQQEDSAVYLCASSLPQGGTGSPLHFGNGTRLTVT.

The rearrangement links TRBV5-1 to TRBJ2-1, with D possibly being TRBD2 (6 bases). The CDR3 length is 15 residues. V lost 1 base and J lost 5, with 13 bases in between. Germline CDR1 is SGHRS and CDR2 is YFSETQ. The CDR3 region is CASSLMLAANNEQFF. Written as DNA, the CDR3 is TGCGCCAGCAGCTTGATGTTAGCGGCAAACAATGAGCAGTTCTTC.

The rearrangement uses TRBV5-4 and TRBJ2-7, with 7 bases lining up with TRBD2. CDR1 and CDR2 from the germline V gene are SGHNT and YYREEE (reference sequence). The CDR3 covers 15 residues. V dropped 4 bases and J dropped 7; count of bases not matched to a gene: 14. CDR3 bases: TGTGCCAGCAGCCGCCGAACTAGCGAGAAGGGGGAGCAGTACTTC. Translation: CASSRRTSEKGEQYF.

The rearrangement uses TRBV19 and TRBJ2-7; D possibly uses TRBD1 or TRBD2 (6 bases each). CDR1 and CDR2 (germline): LNHDA, SQIVND (reference sequence). With 5 bases removed from V and 4 bases from J, the gap between germline ends came to 12 bases. The CDR3 covers 13 residues. CDR3 sequence: CASSFGGGYEQYF. CDR3 in DNA: TGTGCCAGTAGTTTCGGGGGCGGATACGAGCAGTACTTC.

This clone was seen a single time. V is TRBV18 and J is TRBJ2-1, with 12 bases matching TRBD2. Per the germline V gene, CDR1 is KGHSH and CDR2 is LQKENI. The CDR3 has 14 amino acids. Trimming took 4 bases from V and 8 from J; bases not matched to a gene: 3. This chain's CDR3 is CASSRGLAGDEQFF. CDR3 bases: TGTGCCAGCTCACGGGGACTAGCGGGTGATGAGCAGTTCTTC.

The chain uses TRBV11-2 and TRBJ2-3; 10 positions match TRBD2. Trimming removed 4 bases from V and 2 bases from J; junction bases left unmatched: 15. The length of the CDR3 is 19 residues. Per germline, CDR1 SGHAT and CDR2 FQNNGV. Here the CDR3 reads CASSSNLAGEGINTDTQYF. In DNA, the CDR3 is TGTGCCAGCAGCTCTAACCTAGCGGGAGAAGGCATCAACACAGATACGCAGTATTTT.

The V gene is TRBV20-1, the J gene TRBJ1-2; no definite D call. The CDR3 has 11 residues. CDR1 DFQATT and CDR2 SNEGSKA come from the germline V gene (reference sequence). V lost 4 bases, J lost 8 bases, and 11 bases lay in between. CDR3 protein: CSATPMEGYTF. CDR3 DNA: TGCAGTGCTACCCCGATGGAGGGCTACACCTTC.

The chain uses TRBV5-6 and TRBJ2-5, with 9 bases identical to TRBD1. There are 13 residues in the CDR3. The V gene end was trimmed by 7 bases and the J gene end by 4 bases; junction bases not matched to a gene: 5. The germline gives CDR1 SGHDT, CDR2 YYEEEE. The CDR3 coding sequence is TGTGCCAGCGCCACAGGGGGCGCAGAGACCCAGTACTTC. The encoded protein is CASATGGAETQYF.

The chain uses TRBV10-2 and TRBJ1-5; D remains ambiguous. Germline V gene lookup returns CDR1 WSHSY and CDR2 SAAADI. The CDR3 contains 14 residues. V was cut by 7 bases and J by 0 bases, with 10 bases left in between. The CDR3 DNA follows: TGCGCCAGCACAGAGGCTTATAGCAATCAGCCCCAGCATTTT. It is translated as CASTEAYSNQPQHF.